What follows are 2 T cell receptor beta chains derived from one specimen sequenced in a study of patients and donors after allogeneic stem cell transplantation. TCRdb used MiXCR to reprocess the RT-PCR reads, holding one entry per CDR3 protein. The repertoire holds 800,000 to 1,000,000 distinct CDR3 sequences, with over 15% as singletons. The specimen sequenced was blood, either unsorted or a sorted T cell fraction (not recorded which). These receptors came from a human donor who was either an allogeneic HSCT recipient or a stem cell or donor lymphocyte infusion donor (not recorded which). It is not recorded whose cells these are; they may come from a transplant donor.

On this clonotype: A much larger clone differs by one base, so this may be a read error. The chain links TRBV5-8 to TRBJ1-2; TRBD1 aligns across 8 bases. The germline V gene encodes CDR1 SGHTS and CDR2 YDEGEE. The V gene end was trimmed by 5 bases and the J gene end by 0 bases; junction bases not matched to a gene: 3. This CDR3 is built from 14 residues. This CDR3 is CASRGTGANYGYTF. The CDR3 DNA is TGTGCCAGCAGGGGGACAGGAGCTAACTATGGCTACACCTTC.

This clonotype has at least ten counts. The chain uses TRBV5-6 and TRBJ2-1; no clear D gene. Trimming removed 3 bases at V and 7 bases at J, with 5 bases between. This CDR3 is 11 amino acids long. Germline CDR1 and CDR2: SGHDT and YYEEEE. The CDR3 spells CASSYTNEQFF. DNA of the CDR3: TGTGCCAGCAGCTATACTAATGAGCAGTTCTTC.